These T cell receptor beta chains were read from a single sample in a study of blood T cell repertoires in COVID-19. Assay: immunoSEQ multiplex PCR; the TCRdb copy retains only in-frame clones and omits some. The profile shows about 210,000 clones, about 85% of them singletons. The sample consisted of peripheral blood. The receptors shown here come from a man aged 65 to 85 with acute or convalescent COVID-19. Each CDR3 is given with its conserved first and last residue.

CASRETGMNTEAFF	TRBV6-4
CASSSRSGTGARTQHF	TRBV19
CASSEGGIINSPLHF	TRBV25-1
CASSSRDSFYGYTF	TRBV9
CASQSGTGGIKSYEQYF	TRBV5-1
CASQISLSVGQPQHF	TRBV27
CASSNNKISTGGTIDTQYF	TRBV28
CSVIDTGDSTGELFF	TRBV29-1
CASSLGAGAFNEKLFF	TRBV5-1
CASRTVSEETQYF	TRBV19
CASSNPGLPWGTQYF	TRBV6-5
CASSSTSGSYEQYF	TRBV7-8
CATSDRIWTEGEKLFF	TRBV24-1
CASSPGARYEQYF	TRBV18
CASSQGTSGNEQFF	TRBV3-1/TRBV3-2
CASSLGLAGADTQYF	TRBV5-5
CASSLGTSGAYEQYF	TRBV11-2
CASSQVLDFTDTQYF	TRBV4-3
CASLSGSSYNEQFF	TRBV19
CSVVGTGRRETQYF	TRBV29-1
CASSLSPRGGNNEQFF	TRBV5-1
CASSPTTPGGSYNSPLHF	TRBV9
CASSLLTGSGANVLTF	TRBV5-1
CASSPPELPYEQYF	TRBV3-1/TRBV3-2
CASGFSGQTLYANTGELFF	TRBV12-5
CASSLGLAGFNEQFF	TRBV5-6
CASSLSGLGRQPRF	TRBV11-3
CASSLGGTAGRGKLFF	TRBV7-8
CASTRTDSYGYTF	TRBV2
CASSQENTEAFF	TRBV5-1
CASLTGPSYNSPLHF	TRBV6-5
CASSTRQNGELFF	TRBV19
CASSFKNTGELFF	TRBV27
CASSYLPRGNTGELFF	TRBV5-1
CASSQGRGLNTEAFF	TRBV4-3
CASSKIRTGFNSPLHF	TRBV28
CASSTTGWGSSGANVLTF	TRBV5-1
CASSIPGGNYGYTF	TRBV28
CASSWTGLYGYTF	TRBV28
CASTLGTDRGPGGYTF	TRBV28
CASSQAGTVNEKLFF	TRBV14
CASSQQGAAFIASLDTQYF	TRBV18